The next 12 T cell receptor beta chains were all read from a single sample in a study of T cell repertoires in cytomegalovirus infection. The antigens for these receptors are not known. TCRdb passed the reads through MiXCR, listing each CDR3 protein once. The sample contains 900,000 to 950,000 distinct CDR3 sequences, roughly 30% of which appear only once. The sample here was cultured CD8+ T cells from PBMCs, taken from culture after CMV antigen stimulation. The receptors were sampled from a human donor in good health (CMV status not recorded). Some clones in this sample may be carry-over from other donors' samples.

The CDR3 DNA reads TGTGCCAGCAGCTTAGGTCAGCGAGAGCAGTACGTC. Its protein is CASSLGQREQYV. The chain has TRBV7-9 and TRBJ2-7; no clear D. Between the trimmed V and J ends, which lost 1 base and 7 bases, there was a span of 8 bases. In germline, CDR1 is SEHNR, CDR2 FQNEAQ (reference sequence). The CDR3 sequence is 12 residues long.

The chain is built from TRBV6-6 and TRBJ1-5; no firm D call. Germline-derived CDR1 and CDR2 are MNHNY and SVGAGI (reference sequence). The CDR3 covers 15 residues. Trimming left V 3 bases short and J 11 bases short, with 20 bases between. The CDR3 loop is CASSYPQDQSLTQHF. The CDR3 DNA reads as TGTGCCAGCAGTTATCCCCAGGATCAGAGTCTGACCCAGCATTTT.

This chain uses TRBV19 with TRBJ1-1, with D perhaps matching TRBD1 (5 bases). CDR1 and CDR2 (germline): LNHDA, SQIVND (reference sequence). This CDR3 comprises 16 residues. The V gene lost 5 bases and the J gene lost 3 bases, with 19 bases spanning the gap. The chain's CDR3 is CASSQTPDWGDTEAFF. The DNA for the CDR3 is TGTGCCAGTAGTCAGACTCCCGACTGGGGGGACACTGAAGCTTTCTTT.

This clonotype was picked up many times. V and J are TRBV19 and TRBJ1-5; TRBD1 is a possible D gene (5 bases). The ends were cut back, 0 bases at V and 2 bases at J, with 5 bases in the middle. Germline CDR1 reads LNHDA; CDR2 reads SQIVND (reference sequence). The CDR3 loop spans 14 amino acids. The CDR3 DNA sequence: TGTGCCAGTAGTATAGAGACAGGCAATCAGCCCCAGCATTTT. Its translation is CASSIETGNQPQHF.

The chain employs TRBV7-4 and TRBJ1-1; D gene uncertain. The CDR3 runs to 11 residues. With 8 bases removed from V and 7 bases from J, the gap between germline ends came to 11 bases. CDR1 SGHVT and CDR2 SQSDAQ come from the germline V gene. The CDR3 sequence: CASPMGDEAFF. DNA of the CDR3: TGTGCCAGCCCTATGGGAGATGAAGCTTTCTTT.

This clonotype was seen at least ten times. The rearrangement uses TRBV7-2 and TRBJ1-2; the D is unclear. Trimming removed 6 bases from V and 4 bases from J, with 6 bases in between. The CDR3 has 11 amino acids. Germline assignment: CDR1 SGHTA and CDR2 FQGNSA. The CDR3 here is CASRLTYGYTF. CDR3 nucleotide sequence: TGTGCCAGCAGATTAACCTATGGCTACACCTTC. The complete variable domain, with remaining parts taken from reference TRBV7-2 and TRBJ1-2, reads GAGVSQSPSNKVTEKGKDVELRCDPISGHTALYWYRQSLGQGLEFLIYFQGNSAPDKSGLPSDRFSAERTGGSVSTLTIQRTQQEDSAVYLCASRLTYGYTFGSGTRLTVV.

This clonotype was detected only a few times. CDR3 amino acids: CASSTHRRQGTNTEAFF. The DNA of the CDR3 is TGTGCCAGTAGTACTCACCGGAGGCAGGGAACGAACACTGAAGCTTTCTTT. The chain carries TRBV19 and TRBJ1-1; weak D call: TRBD1 (5 bases). The ends were cut back, 4 bases at V and 1 base at J, with 19 bases in the middle. The CDR3 extends over 17 amino acids. Germline V lookup: CDR1 LNHDA, CDR2 SQIVND (reference sequence). The full variable domain, in which reference TRBV19 and TRBJ1-1 provide the parts outside the CDR3, is DGGITQSPKYLFRKEGQNVTLSCEQNLNHDAMYWYRQDPGQGLRLIYYSQIVNDFQKGDIAEGYSVSREKKESFPLTVTSAQKNPTAFYLCASSTHRRQGTNTEAFFGQGTRLTVV.

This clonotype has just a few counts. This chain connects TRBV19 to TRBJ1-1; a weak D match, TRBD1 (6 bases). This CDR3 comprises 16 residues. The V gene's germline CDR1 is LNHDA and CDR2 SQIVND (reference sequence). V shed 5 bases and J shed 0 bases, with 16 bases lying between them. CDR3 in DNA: TGTGCCAGTAGTCTGCAGGGGCGTCGGATGAACACTGAAGCTTTCTTT. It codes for CASSLQGRRMNTEAFF.

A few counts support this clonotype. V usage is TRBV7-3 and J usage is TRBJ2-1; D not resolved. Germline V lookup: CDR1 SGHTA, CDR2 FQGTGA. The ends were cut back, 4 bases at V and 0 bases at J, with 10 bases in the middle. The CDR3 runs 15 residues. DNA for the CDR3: TGTGCCAGCAGCTCACAGTCTGACTCCTACAATGAGCAGTTCTTC. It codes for CASSSQSDSYNEQFF.

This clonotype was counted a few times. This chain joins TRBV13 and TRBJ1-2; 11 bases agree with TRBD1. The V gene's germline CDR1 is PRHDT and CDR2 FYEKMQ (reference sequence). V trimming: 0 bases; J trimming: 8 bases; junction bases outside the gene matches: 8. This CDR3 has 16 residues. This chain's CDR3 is CASSLGRTGGNRGYTF. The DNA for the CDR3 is TGTGCCAGCAGCTTAGGCCGGACAGGGGGCAATAGGGGCTACACCTTC.

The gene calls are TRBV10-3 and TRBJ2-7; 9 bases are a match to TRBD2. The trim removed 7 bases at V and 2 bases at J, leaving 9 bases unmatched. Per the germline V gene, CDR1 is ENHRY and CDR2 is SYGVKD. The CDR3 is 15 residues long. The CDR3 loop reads CAITTGTSRPYEQYF. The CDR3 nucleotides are TGTGCCATCACCACCGGGACTAGCCGACCCTACGAGCAGTACTTC.

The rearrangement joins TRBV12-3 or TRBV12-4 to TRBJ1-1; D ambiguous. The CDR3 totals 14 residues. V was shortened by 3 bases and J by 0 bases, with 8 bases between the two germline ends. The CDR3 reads CASSLWGMNTEAFF. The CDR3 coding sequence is TGTGCCAGCAGTTTGTGGGGTATGAACACTGAAGCTTTCTTT.